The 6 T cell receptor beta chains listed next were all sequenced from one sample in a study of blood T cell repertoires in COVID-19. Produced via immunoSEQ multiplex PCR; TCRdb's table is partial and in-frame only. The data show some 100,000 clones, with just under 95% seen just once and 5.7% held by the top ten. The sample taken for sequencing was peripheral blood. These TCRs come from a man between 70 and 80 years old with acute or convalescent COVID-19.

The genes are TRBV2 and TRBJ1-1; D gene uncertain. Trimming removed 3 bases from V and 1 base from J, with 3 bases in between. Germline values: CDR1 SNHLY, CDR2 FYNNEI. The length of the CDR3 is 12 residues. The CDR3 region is CASSERNTEAFF. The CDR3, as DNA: TGTGCCAGCAGTGAGAGGAACACTGAAGCTTTCTTT.

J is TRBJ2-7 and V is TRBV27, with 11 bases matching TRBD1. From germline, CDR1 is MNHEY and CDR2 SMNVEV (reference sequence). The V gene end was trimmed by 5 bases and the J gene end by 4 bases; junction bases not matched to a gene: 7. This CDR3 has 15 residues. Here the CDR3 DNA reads TGTGCCAGCAGTCCCCGAGGACAGGGGGCATACGAGCAGTACTTC. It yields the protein CASSPRGQGAYEQYF.

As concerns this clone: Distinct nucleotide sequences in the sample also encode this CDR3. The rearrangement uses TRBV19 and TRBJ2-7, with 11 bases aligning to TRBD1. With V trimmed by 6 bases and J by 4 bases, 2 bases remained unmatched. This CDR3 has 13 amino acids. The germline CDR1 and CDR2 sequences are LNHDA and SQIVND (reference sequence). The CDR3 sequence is CASSWDRGYEQYF. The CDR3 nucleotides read TGTGCCAGTAGCTGGGACAGGGGGTACGAGCAGTACTTC.

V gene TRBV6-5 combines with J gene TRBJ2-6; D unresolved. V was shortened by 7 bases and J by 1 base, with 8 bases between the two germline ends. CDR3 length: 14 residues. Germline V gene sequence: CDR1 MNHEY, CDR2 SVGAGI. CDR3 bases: TGTGCCAGCACGGTTGTATCTGGGGCCAACGTCCTGACTTTC. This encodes CASTVVSGANVLTF.

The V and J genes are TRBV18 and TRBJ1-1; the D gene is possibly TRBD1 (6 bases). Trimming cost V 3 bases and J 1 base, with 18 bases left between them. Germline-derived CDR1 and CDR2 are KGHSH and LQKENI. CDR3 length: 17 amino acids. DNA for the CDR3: TGTGCCAGCTCACCCGGACAGATGAGAGGATCGAACACTGAAGCTTTCTTT. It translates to CASSPGQMRGSNTEAFF.

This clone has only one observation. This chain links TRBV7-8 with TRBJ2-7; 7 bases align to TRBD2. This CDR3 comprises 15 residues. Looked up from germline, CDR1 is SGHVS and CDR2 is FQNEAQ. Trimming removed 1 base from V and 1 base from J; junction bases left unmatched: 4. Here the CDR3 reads CASSLVGGTSYEQYF. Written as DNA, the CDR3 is TGTGCCAGCAGCTTAGTGGGGGGGACTTCCTACGAGCAGTACTTC.